The 4 T cell receptor beta chains below were found in one sample sequenced in a study of shared clonotypes between healthy human individuals. Data came from immunoSEQ multiplex PCR; TCRdb stores just in-frame clones and leaves some out. The table shows under 2.5 million clones, with roughly 90% occurring only once. The sequencing sample was made of naive CD4+ T cells from PBMCs. Subset: CD45RA+ positively selected. Every receptor here comes from a man between 18 and 29 years old in good health. Some clones in this sample may be carry-over from other donors' samples.

The rearrangement uses TRBV27 and TRBJ1-4; D unclear. This CDR3 has 15 residues. In germline, CDR1 is MNHEY, CDR2 SMNVEV (reference sequence). The V end lost 6 bases, the J end lost 2 bases, and 13 bases lay between the germline ends. The chain's CDR3 is CASRQRPATNEKLFF. The CDR3 region has the DNA TGTGCCAGCAGGCAAAGGCCAGCCACTAATGAAAAACTGTTTTTT.

This clone was counted a single time. The chain recombines TRBV5-6 with TRBJ1-1; 9 nucleotides agree with TRBD1. Germline V lookup: CDR1 SGHDT, CDR2 YYEEEE. This CDR3 is 15 amino acids long. V shed 3 bases, J shed 4 bases, and the junction held 7 bases outside the gene matches. The CDR3 spells CASSSTGGAGTEAFF. The CDR3 coding sequence is TGTGCCAGCAGCTCCACAGGGGGCGCGGGCACTGAAGCTTTCTTT. Looking up the rest from reference TRBV5-6 and TRBJ1-1 gives the full variable domain: DAGVTQSPTHLIKTRGQQVTLRCSPKSGHDTVSWYQQALGQGPQFIFQYYEEEERQRGNFPDRFSGHQFPNYSSELNVNALLLGDSALYLCASSSTGGAGTEAFFGQGTRLTVV.

This sequence joins TRBV6-6 and TRBJ2-4; TRBD1 or TRBD2 may be the D gene (5 bases each). From germline, CDR1 is MNHNY and CDR2 SVGAGI (reference sequence). V was clipped by 6 bases and J by 0 bases, with 15 bases between them. The CDR3 is 16 residues long. In DNA, the CDR3 is TGTGCCAGCAGATCCCCGGGACGACTAGCCAAAAACATTCAGTACTTC. It encodes CASRSPGRLAKNIQYF.

The CDR3 region is CASSSWGPKNIQYF. CDR3 DNA sequence: TGTGCCAGCAGCTCCTGGGGGCCCAAAAACATTCAGTACTTC. This sequence joins TRBV4-2 and TRBJ2-4; D might be TRBD1 (6 bases). CDR3 length: 14 residues. Trimming left V 5 bases short and J 2 bases short, with 10 bases between. Germline CDR1 is LGHNA and CDR2 is YNFKEQ.